This T cell receptor (beta chain) came from a study of T cell changes during pregnancy in multiple sclerosis. Using immunoSEQ multiplex PCR, the repertoire was profiled, and TCRdb retains in-frame clones only, with some absent. The sample has some 100,000 clones, almost 95% seen once; the top ten hold roughly 0.9%. Germline V CDR1 and CDR2: MNHEY, SMNVEV (reference sequence). V lost 6 bases and J 0 bases, leaving 9 bases between the germline ends. The CDR3 consists of 14 residues. The rearrangement links TRBV27 to TRBJ1-5; no clear D gene. The source material was peripheral blood, sampled before pregnancy. This receptor was taken from a female donor with multiple sclerosis, enrolled in a pregnancy study. This CDR3 reads CASSLPYSNQPQHF. The CDR3 nucleotides are TGTGCCAGCAGCCTACCGTATAGCAATCAGCCCCAGCATTTT.